These T cell receptor beta chains were read from a single sample in a study of T cell repertoires and HLA-DP antigens. Their specific antigens are unknown. Sequencing was performed with immunoSEQ multiplex PCR; in TCRdb, only in-frame clones are kept and a portion is missing. The sample records over 100,000 clones, 92% being singletons. Input material: CD4+ T cells from PBMCs. The receptors shown here come from a woman between 18 and 29 years old in good health and CMV-seronegative. Both conserved end residues are part of each CDR3. A D gene is named only where the DNA matches it firmly. Size is stated for part of the rows, as once, few or many counts, or as a class when the clone is expanded.

abundance: few
d_gene: TRBD1
v_gene: TRBV4-1
j_gene: TRBJ1-2
CDR3nt: TGCGCCAGCAGCCAAGGGGACAGGAGCTATGGCTACACCTTC
CDR3aa: CASSQGDRSYGYTF

abundance: once
d_gene: TRBD1
v_gene: TRBV5-4
j_gene: TRBJ2-3
CDR3nt: TGTGCCAGCAGCACTCGACAGGGGAGCACAGATACGCAGTATTTT
CDR3aa: CASSTRQGSTDTQYF

abundance: NA
d_gene: NA
v_gene: TRBV6-5
j_gene: TRBJ1-5
CDR3nt: TGTGCCAGCAGTTACTCCACAGGGCAGCCCCAGCATTTT
CDR3aa: CASSYSTGQPQHF

abundance: NA
d_gene: TRBD1
v_gene: TRBV2
j_gene: TRBJ1-6
CDR3nt: TGTGCCAGCAGTACGGACAGGCAAATTGGATTGAATTCACCCCTCCACTTT
CDR3aa: CASSTDRQIGLNSPLHF

abundance: NA
d_gene: TRBD1
v_gene: TRBV28
j_gene: TRBJ1-2
CDR3nt: TGTGCCAGCAGTTCTCCGACAGGGGGCAGTGGCTACACCTTC
CDR3aa: CASSSPTGGSGYTF

abundance: NA
d_gene: TRBD1
v_gene: TRBV29-1
j_gene: TRBJ2-3
CDR3nt: TGCAGCGTTGCTATAAACTGGGACAGGGTTCGGGATACGCAGTATTTT
CDR3aa: CSVAINWDRVRDTQYF

abundance: NA
d_gene: TRBD1
v_gene: TRBV28
j_gene: TRBJ2-1
CDR3nt: TGTGCCAGCAGTCTAATAGGACAGGGTGGTTCCTACAATGAGCAGTTCTTC
CDR3aa: CASSLIGQGGSYNEQFF

abundance: NA
d_gene: TRBD1
v_gene: TRBV2
j_gene: TRBJ2-5
CDR3nt: TGTGCCAGCAGTGAAGCGGCCAGGGGGCATGTGGAGACCCAGTACTTC
CDR3aa: CASSEAARGHVETQYF

abundance: NA
d_gene: TRBD2
v_gene: TRBV9
j_gene: TRBJ2-7
CDR3nt: TGTGCCAGCAGCTCCACCGGGACTACTTACTACGAGCAGTACTTC
CDR3aa: CASSSTGTTYYEQYF

abundance: NA
d_gene: TRBD1
v_gene: TRBV18
j_gene: TRBJ2-5
CDR3nt: TGTGCCAGCTCACCAGGGACAGGGGGGCAAGAGACCCAGTACTTC
CDR3aa: CASSPGTGGQETQYF

abundance: NA
d_gene: TRBD1
v_gene: TRBV7-9
j_gene: TRBJ2-1
CDR3nt: TGTGCCAGCAGCTTACTGGGACAGTATAGATACAATGAGCAGTTCTTC
CDR3aa: CASSLLGQYRYNEQFF

abundance: NA
d_gene: NA
v_gene: TRBV2
j_gene: TRBJ1-2
CDR3nt: TGTGCCAGCAGTGGGAACGGACATACTTATGGCTACACCTTC
CDR3aa: CASSGNGHTYGYTF

abundance: NA
d_gene: NA
v_gene: TRBV7-9
j_gene: TRBJ1-5
CDR3nt: TGTGCCAGCAGCTTAGCGGAGGGAATCAATCAGCCCCAGCATTTT
CDR3aa: CASSLAEGINQPQHF

abundance: NA
d_gene: TRBD1
v_gene: TRBV28
j_gene: TRBJ1-5
CDR3nt: TGTGCCAGCATAACCGACAGGGTCGGCAATCAGCCCCAGCATTTT
CDR3aa: CASITDRVGNQPQHF

abundance: NA
d_gene: TRBD1
v_gene: TRBV6-1
j_gene: TRBJ2-5
CDR3nt: TGTGCCAGCAGTGAGGAGGGGACAGGGACCCAAGAGACCCAGTACTTC
CDR3aa: CASSEEGTGTQETQYF

abundance: once
d_gene: TRBD1
v_gene: TRBV5-1
j_gene: TRBJ2-7
CDR3nt: TGCGCCAGCAGGAGAGGGACAGGGTCCTACGAGCAGTACTTC
CDR3aa: CASRRGTGSYEQYF

abundance: once
d_gene: TRBD1
v_gene: TRBV20-1
j_gene: TRBJ2-4
CDR3nt: TGCAGTGCCAGGGGGTGGAACATTCAGTACTTC
CDR3aa: CSARGWNIQYF

abundance: NA
d_gene: NA
v_gene: TRBV9
j_gene: TRBJ1-2
CDR3nt: TGTGCCAGCAGCGGGGGCCCTGGCTACACCTTC
CDR3aa: CASSGGPGYTF

abundance: NA
d_gene: NA
v_gene: TRBV28
j_gene: TRBJ2-7
CDR3nt: TGTGCCAGCAGTTTATTTTCTTTTGGACAGACCTCCTACGAGCAGTACTTC
CDR3aa: CASSLFSFGQTSYEQYF

abundance: NA
d_gene: TRBD1
v_gene: TRBV23-1
j_gene: TRBJ1-1
CDR3nt: TGCGCCAGCAGTCAGGTAAGGGACAGGGGGCAGGGGAACACTGAAGCTTTCTTT
CDR3aa: CASSQVRDRGQGNTEAFF

abundance: NA
d_gene: NA
v_gene: TRBV7-9
j_gene: TRBJ2-2
CDR3nt: TGTGCCAGCAGCCCCAGCGCCGGGGAGCTGTTTTTT
CDR3aa: CASSPSAGELFF

abundance: NA
d_gene: TRBD1
v_gene: TRBV13
j_gene: TRBJ1-1
CDR3nt: TGTGCCACCGAACAGGGGGCCTCCTCCGGTACTGAAGCTTTCTTT
CDR3aa: CATEQGASSGTEAFF

abundance: NA
d_gene: NA
v_gene: TRBV9
j_gene: TRBJ2-1
CDR3nt: TGTGCCAGCAGCGTTACATACAATGAGCAGTTCTTC
CDR3aa: CASSVTYNEQFF

abundance: NA
d_gene: NA
v_gene: TRBV19
j_gene: TRBJ1-4
CDR3nt: TGTGCCAGGGAAGGAGACGGGGGGAGAGAAAAACTGTTTTTT
CDR3aa: CAREGDGGREKLFF

abundance: once
d_gene: NA
v_gene: TRBV7-2
j_gene: TRBJ2-2
CDR3nt: TGTGCCAGCAGCAAGATTAACACCGGGGAGCTGTTTTTT
CDR3aa: CASSKINTGELFF

abundance: NA
d_gene: NA
v_gene: TRBV7-2
j_gene: TRBJ1-5
CDR3nt: TGTGCCAGCAGCTTAGAGGCCAATCAGCCCCAGCATTTT
CDR3aa: CASSLEANQPQHF

abundance: NA
d_gene: TRBD1
v_gene: TRBV7-7
j_gene: TRBJ2-5
CDR3nt: TGTGCTAGCAGCTTGGAGACAGGGGGACCACAAGAGACCCAGTACTTC
CDR3aa: CASSLETGGPQETQYF

abundance: NA
d_gene: NA
v_gene: TRBV2
j_gene: TRBJ2-1
CDR3nt: TGTGCCAGCAGCAGGGCCAGCCATGAGCAGTTCTTC
CDR3aa: CASSRASHEQFF

abundance: few
d_gene: NA
v_gene: TRBV15
j_gene: TRBJ2-7
CDR3nt: TGTGCCACCAGCAGAGGGGTAGTGGAGGCCTACGAGCAGTACTTC
CDR3aa: CATSRGVVEAYEQYF

abundance: NA
d_gene: TRBD2
v_gene: TRBV7-2
j_gene: TRBJ2-3
CDR3nt: TGTGCCAGCAGCTTAGACCCGGGACTAAGGCCTACGCAGTATTTT
CDR3aa: CASSLDPGLRPTQYF

abundance: NA
d_gene: NA
v_gene: TRBV7-9
j_gene: TRBJ1-6
CDR3nt: TGTGCCAGCAGCTCGGGTATTGAACGCCGGCTATGGTCACCCCTCCACTTT
CDR3aa: CASSSGIERRLWSPLHF

abundance: once
d_gene: NA
v_gene: TRBV2
j_gene: TRBJ1-2
CDR3nt: TGTGCCAGCAGTGGAGGGCAGGGGTGGGGTGGCTACACCTTC
CDR3aa: CASSGGQGWGGYTF

abundance: NA
d_gene: TRBD2
v_gene: TRBV4-1
j_gene: TRBJ2-1
CDR3nt: TGCGCCAGCAGCCAAGGTATAGCGGGAGTAAGGGGTGAGCAGTTCTTC
CDR3aa: CASSQGIAGVRGEQFF

abundance: NA
d_gene: NA
v_gene: TRBV19
j_gene: TRBJ2-3
CDR3nt: TGTGCCAGTAGTATCTCAGATACGCAGTATTTT
CDR3aa: CASSISDTQYF

abundance: NA
d_gene: TRBD2
v_gene: TRBV6-1
j_gene: TRBJ2-4
CDR3nt: TGTGCCAGCAGTGAAGCGACCAGCGGGGGGCGGAACATTCAGTACTTC
CDR3aa: CASSEATSGGRNIQYF

abundance: NA
d_gene: NA
v_gene: TRBV4-3
j_gene: TRBJ2-5
CDR3nt: TGCGCCAGCAGCGGGGTGGCGGTGGGAGGAGAGACCCAGTACTTC
CDR3aa: CASSGVAVGGETQYF